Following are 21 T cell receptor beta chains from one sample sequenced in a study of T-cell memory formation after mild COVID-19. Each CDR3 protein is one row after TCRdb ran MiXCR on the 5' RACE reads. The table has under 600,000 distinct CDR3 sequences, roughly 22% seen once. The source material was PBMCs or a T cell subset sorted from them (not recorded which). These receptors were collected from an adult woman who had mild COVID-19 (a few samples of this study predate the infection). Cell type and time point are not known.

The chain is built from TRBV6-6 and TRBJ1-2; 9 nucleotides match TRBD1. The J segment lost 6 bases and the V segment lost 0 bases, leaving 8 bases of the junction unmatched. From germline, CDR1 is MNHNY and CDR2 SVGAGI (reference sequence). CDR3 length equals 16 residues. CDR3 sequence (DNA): TGTGCCAGCAGTTACTCCCGGGGACAGGGTGTTGATGGCTACACCTTC. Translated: CASSYSRGQGVDGYTF.

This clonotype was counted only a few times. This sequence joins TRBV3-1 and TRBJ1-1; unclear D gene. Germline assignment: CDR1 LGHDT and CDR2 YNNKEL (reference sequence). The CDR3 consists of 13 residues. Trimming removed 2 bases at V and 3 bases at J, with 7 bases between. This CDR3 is CASSQPGDTEAFF. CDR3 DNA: TGTGCCAGCAGCCAACCGGGAGACACTGAAGCTTTCTTT.

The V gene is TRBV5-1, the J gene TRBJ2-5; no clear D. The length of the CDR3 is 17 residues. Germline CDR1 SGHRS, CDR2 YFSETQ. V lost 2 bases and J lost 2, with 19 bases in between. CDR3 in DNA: TGCGCCAGCAGCTTTCAAAGCAGGCGGATTCTACAAGAGACCCAGTACTTC. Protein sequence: CASSFQSRRILQETQYF.

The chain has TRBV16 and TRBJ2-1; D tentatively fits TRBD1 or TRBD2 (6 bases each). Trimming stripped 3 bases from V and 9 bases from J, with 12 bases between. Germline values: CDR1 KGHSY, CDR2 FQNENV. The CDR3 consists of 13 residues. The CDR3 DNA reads TGTGCCAGCAGCCAGAGGGGGGCTGGTGAGCAGTTCTTC. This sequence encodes CASSQRGAGEQFF. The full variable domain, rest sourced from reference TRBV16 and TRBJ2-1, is GEEVAQTPKHLVRGEGQKAKLYCAPIKGHSYVFWYQQVLKNEFKFLISFQNENVFDETGMPKERFSAKCLPNSPCSLEIQATKLEDSAVYFCASSQRGAGEQFFGPGTRLTVL.

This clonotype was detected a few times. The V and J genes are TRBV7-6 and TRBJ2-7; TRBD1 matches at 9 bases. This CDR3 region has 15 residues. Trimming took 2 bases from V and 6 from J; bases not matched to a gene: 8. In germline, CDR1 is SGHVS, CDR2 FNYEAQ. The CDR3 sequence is CASSLPGTGNAEQYF. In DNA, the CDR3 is TGTGCCAGCAGCTTACCCGGGACAGGGAATGCCGAGCAGTACTTC.

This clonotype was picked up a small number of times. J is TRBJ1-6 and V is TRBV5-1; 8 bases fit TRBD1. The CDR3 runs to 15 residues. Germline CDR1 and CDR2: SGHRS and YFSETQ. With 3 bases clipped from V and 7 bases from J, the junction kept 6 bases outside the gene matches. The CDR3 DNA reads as TGCGCCAGCAGCTGGGGACAGGAGAGGAATTCACCCCTCCACTTT. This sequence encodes CASSWGQERNSPLHF.

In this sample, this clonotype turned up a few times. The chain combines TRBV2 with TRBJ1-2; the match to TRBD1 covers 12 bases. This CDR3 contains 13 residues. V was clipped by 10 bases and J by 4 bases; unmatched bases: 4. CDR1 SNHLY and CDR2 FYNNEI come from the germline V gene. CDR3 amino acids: CATGTGGGYGYTF. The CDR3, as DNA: TGTGCCACCGGGACAGGGGGCGGCTATGGCTACACCTTC.

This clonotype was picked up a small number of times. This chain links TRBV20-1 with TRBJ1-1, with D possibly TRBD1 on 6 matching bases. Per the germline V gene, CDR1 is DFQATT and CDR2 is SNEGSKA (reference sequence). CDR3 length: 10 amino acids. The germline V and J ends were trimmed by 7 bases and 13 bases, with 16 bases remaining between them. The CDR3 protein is CSGGGQSVFF. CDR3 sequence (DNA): TGCAGTGGCGGAGGACAGTCTGTTTTCTTT.

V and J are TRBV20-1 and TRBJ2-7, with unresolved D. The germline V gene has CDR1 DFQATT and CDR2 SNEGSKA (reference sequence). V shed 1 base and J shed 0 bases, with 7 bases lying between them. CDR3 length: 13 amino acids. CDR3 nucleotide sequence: TGCAGTGCTAGAGCATACAGCTCCTACGAGCAGTACTTC. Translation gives CSARAYSSYEQYF.

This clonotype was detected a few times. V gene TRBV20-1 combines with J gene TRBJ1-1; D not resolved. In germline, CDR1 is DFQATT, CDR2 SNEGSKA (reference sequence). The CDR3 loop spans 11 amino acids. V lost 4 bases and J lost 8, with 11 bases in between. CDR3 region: CSAIPSLEAFF. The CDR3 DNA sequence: TGCAGTGCTATCCCGAGCCTGGAAGCTTTCTTT.

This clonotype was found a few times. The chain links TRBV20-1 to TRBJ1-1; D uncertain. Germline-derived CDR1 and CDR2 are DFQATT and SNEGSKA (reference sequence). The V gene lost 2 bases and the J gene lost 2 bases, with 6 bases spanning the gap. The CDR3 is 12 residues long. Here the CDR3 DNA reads TGCAGTGCTAGACAGCCTAACACTGAAGCTTTCTTT. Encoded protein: CSARQPNTEAFF.

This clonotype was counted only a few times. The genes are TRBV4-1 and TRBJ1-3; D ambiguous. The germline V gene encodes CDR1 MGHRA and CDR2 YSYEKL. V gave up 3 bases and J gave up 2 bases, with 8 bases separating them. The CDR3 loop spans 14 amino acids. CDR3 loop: CASSQWAAGNTIYF. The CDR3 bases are TGCGCCAGCAGCCAGTGGGCCGCTGGAAACACCATATATTTT.

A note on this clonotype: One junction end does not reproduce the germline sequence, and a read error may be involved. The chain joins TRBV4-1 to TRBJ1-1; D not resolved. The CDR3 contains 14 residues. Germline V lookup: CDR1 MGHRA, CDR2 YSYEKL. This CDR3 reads CASSELWAPTEALF. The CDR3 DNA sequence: TGCGCCAGCAGCGAGTTGTGGGCCCCCACTGAAGCTTTATTT.

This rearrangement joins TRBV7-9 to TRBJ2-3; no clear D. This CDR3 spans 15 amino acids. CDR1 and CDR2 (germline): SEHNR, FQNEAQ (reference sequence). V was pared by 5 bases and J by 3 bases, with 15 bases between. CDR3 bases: TGTGCCAGCAGCGGAAGAGTAGACCCGACAGATACGCAGTATTTT. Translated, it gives CASSGRVDPTDTQYF.

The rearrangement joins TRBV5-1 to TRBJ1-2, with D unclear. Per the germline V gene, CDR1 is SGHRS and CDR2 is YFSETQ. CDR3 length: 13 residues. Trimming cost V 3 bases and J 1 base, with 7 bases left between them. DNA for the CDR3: TGCGCCAGCAGCTCTTCTCTTAACTATGGCTACACCTTC. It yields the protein CASSSSLNYGYTF.

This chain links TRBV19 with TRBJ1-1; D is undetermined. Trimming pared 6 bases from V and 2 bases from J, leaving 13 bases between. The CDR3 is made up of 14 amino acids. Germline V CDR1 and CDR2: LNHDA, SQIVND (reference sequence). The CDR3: CASSRLDPNTEAFF. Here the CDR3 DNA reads TGTGCCAGTAGCCGGCTGGACCCTAACACTGAAGCTTTCTTT.

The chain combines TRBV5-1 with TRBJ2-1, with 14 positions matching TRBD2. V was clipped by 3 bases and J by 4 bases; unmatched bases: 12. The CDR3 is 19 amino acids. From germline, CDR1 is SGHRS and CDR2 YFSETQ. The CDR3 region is CASSSRLAGGPGSYNEQFF. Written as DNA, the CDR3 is TGCGCCAGCAGCTCGCGACTAGCGGGGGGGCCGGGCTCTTACAATGAGCAGTTCTTC.

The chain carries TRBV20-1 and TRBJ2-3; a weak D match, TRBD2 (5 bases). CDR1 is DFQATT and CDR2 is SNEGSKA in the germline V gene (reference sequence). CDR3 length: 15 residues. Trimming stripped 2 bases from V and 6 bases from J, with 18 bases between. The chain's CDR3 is CSARPDSQFGDTQYF. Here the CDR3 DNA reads TGCAGTGCTAGACCGGACTCTCAATTTGGGGATACGCAGTATTTT.

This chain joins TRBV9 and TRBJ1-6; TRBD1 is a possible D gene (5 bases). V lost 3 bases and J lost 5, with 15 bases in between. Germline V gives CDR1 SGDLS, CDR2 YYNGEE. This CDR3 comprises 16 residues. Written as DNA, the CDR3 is TGTGCCAGCAGCGCCTCGGACGGAGGGGATAATTCACCCCTCCACTTT. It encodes CASSASDGGDNSPLHF.

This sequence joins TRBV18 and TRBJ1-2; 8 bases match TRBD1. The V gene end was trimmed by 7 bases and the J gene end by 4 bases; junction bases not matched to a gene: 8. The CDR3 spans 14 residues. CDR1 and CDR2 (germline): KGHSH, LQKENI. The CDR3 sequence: CASFAGDRSYGYTF. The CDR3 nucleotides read TGTGCCAGCTTCGCCGGGGACAGGTCCTATGGCTACACCTTC.

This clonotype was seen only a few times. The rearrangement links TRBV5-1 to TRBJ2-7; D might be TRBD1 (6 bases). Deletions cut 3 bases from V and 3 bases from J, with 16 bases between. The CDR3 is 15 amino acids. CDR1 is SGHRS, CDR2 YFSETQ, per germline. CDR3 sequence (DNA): TGCGCCAGCAGCTCATCGTCAGGGACAATCTACGAGCAGTACTTC. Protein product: CASSSSSGTIYEQYF.